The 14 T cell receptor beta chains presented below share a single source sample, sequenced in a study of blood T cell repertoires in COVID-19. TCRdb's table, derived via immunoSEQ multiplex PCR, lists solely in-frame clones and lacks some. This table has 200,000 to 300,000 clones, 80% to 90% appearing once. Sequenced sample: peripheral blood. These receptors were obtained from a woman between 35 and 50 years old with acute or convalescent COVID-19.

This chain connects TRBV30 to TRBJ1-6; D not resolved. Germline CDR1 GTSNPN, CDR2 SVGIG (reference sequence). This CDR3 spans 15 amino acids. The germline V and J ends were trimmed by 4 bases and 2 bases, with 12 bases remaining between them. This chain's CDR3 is CAWKEGFPYNSPLHF. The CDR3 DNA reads TGTGCCTGGAAGGAGGGTTTCCCCTATAATTCACCCCTCCACTTT.

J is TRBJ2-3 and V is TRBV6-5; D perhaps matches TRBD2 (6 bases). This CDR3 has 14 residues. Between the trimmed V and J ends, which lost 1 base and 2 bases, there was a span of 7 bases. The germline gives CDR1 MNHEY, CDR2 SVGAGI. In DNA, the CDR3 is TGTGCCAGCAGTTACTGGGGGGACACAGATACGCAGTATTTT. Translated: CASSYWGDTDTQYF.

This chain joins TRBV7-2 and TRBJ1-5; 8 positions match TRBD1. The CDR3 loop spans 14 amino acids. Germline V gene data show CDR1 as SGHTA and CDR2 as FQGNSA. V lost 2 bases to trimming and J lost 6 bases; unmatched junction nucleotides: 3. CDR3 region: CASSLQGAIQPQHF. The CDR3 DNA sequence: TGTGCCAGCAGCTTACAGGGGGCGATTCAGCCCCAGCATTTT.

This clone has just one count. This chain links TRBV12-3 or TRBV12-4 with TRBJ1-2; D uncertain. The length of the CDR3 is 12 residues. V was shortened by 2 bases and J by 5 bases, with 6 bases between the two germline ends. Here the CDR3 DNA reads TGTGCCAGCAGTTTAAACTTTTATGGCTACACCTTC. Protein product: CASSLNFYGYTF.

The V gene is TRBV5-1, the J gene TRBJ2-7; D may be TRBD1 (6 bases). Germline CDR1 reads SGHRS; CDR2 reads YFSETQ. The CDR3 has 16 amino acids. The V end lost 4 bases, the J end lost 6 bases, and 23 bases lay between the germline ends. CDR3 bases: TGCGCCAGCAGCCCAAGACCGGGACATCAGATCCGCGAGCAGTACGTC. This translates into CASSPRPGHQIREQYV.

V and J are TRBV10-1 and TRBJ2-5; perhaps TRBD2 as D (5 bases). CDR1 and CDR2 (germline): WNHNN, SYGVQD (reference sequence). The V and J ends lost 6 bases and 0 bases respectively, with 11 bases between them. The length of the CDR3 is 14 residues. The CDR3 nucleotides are TGCGCCAGCAGCGGAGGCGGCAACCAAGAGACCCAGTACTTC. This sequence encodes CASSGGGNQETQYF.

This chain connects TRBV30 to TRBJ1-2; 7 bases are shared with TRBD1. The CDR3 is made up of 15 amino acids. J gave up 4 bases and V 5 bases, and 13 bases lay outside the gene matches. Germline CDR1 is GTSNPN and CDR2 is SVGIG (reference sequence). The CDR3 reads CAWERQGQYPYGYTF. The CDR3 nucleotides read TGTGCCTGGGAACGTCAGGGACAGTACCCCTATGGCTACACCTTC.

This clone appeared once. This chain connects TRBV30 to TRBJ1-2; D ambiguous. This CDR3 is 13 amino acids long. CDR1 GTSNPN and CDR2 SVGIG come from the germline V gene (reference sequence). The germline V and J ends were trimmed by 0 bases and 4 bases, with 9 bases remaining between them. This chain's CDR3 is CAWSVLRRYGYTF. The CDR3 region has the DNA TGTGCCTGGAGTGTTCTGCGGCGCTATGGCTACACCTTC.

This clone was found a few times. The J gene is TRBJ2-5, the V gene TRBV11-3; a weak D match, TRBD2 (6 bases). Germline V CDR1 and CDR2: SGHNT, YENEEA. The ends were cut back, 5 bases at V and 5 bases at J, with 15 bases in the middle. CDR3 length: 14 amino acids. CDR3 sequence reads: CASSLDPRGETQYF. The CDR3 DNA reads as TGTGCCAGCAGCCTTGACCCCCGGGGGGAGACCCAGTACTTC.

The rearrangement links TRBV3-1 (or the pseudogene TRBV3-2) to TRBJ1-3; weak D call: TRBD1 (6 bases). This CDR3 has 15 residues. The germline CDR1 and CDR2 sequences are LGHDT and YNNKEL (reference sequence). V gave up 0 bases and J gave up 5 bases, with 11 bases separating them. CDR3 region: CASSQEGARRNTIYF. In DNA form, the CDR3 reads TGTGCCAGCAGCCAAGAGGGGGCAAGGAGAAACACCATATATTTT.

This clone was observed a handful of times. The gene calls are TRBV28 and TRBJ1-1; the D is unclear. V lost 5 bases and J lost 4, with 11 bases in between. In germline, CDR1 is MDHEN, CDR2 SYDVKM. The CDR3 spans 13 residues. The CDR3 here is CASSMAMATEAFF. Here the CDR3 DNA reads TGTGCCAGCAGTATGGCAATGGCCACTGAAGCTTTCTTT.

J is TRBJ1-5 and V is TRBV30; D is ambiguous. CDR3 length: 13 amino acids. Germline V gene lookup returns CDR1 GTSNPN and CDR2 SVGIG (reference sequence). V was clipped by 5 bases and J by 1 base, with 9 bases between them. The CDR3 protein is CAWSRESNQPQHF. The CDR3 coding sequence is TGTGCCTGGTCCCGTGAGAGCAATCAGCCCCAGCATTTT.

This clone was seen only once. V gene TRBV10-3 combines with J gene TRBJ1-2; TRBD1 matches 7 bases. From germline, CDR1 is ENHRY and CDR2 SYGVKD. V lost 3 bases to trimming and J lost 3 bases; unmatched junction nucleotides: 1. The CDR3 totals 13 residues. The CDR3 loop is CAISDGQDYGYTF. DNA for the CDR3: TGTGCCATCAGTGATGGACAGGACTATGGCTACACCTTC.

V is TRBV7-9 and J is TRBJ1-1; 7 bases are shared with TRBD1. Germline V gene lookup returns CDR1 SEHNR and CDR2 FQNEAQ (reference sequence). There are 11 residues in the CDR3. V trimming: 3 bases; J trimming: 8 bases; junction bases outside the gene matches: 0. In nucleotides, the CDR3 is TGTGCCAGCAGCTTGGACAGGGAAGCTTTCTTT. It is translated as CASSLDREAFF.